These 19 T cell receptor beta chains share one sample of origin, sequenced in a study of metastatic and nonmetastatic thyroid tumors (dated by TCRdb to between 2020 and 2021). The library was obtained by PCR. Sequencing relied on an Illumina HiSeq 4000. The public reads were quality trimmed at Q25 with fastp and then assembled into clones with MiXCR by TCRdb, keeping productive beta chains. The sample includes roughly 14,000 clones, with about 32% observed a single time. Roughly 7.7% of the sample is in the top ten clones. Before undergoing thyroid surgery, none of the patients had been given any kind of treatment. Sequenced: tumor tissue. All receptors derive from a female donor with papillary thyroid cancer or a benign thyroid nodule (not recorded which). Some clones in this sample may be carry-over from other donors' samples.

The rearrangement uses TRBV3-1 and TRBJ2-1; 12 bases agree with TRBD2. CDR1 and CDR2 (germline): LGHDT, YNNKEL (reference sequence). With V trimmed by 1 base and J by 10 bases, 2 bases remained unmatched. This CDR3 is 14 amino acids long. In nucleotides, the CDR3 is TGTGCCAGCAGCCAAGGACTAGCGGGAGTGGAGCAGTTCTTC. The encoded protein is CASSQGLAGVEQFF.

The V gene is TRBV7-8, the J gene TRBJ1-2; D is ambiguous. V lost 3 bases to trimming and J lost 8 bases, with 13 bases between them. The CDR3 covers 13 residues. CDR1 SGHVS and CDR2 FQNEAQ come from the germline V gene. This chain's CDR3 is CASSFVPGDGYTF. CDR3 DNA sequence: TGTGCCAGCAGCTTTGTCCCGGGAGACGGCTACACCTTC. The full variable domain, rest sourced from reference TRBV7-8 and TRBJ1-2, is GAGVSQSPRYKVAKRGQDVALRCDPISGHVSLFWYQQALGQGPEFLTYFQNEAQLDKSGLPSDRFFAERPEGSVSTLKIQRTQQEDSAVYLCASSFVPGDGYTFGSGTRLTVV.

A few counts support this clone. V is TRBV15 and J is TRBJ2-7; D might be TRBD2 (5 bases). This CDR3 comprises 14 residues. Trimming took 6 bases from V and 7 from J, leaving 19 bases between them. Germline CDR1 and CDR2: LNHNV and YYDKDF (reference sequence). CDR3 in amino acids: CATRNRLDSGEQYF. In DNA, the CDR3 is TGTGCCACCAGAAACCGACTGGATTCGGGAGAGCAGTACTTC.

This rearrangement joins TRBV18 to TRBJ2-7; 8 bases map to TRBD1. The junction had 4 bases not matched to a gene; V was cut back by 5 bases and J by 1 base. Germline CDR1 KGHSH, CDR2 LQKENI. This CDR3 is built from 14 residues. Here the CDR3 DNA reads TGTGCCAGCTCATCAGACAGGGGATCCTACGAGCAGTACTTC. Its protein product is CASSSDRGSYEQYF.

This clone came up many times. The chain's CDR3 is CASKQGVETQYF. The CDR3 DNA reads as TGTGCCAGCAAACAGGGCGTCGAGACCCAGTACTTC. This chain links TRBV6-1 with TRBJ2-5, with a tentative D call TRBD1 (6 bases). This CDR3 is 12 amino acids long. CDR1 MNHNS and CDR2 SASEGT come from the germline V gene. Trimming took off 7 bases at V and 5 bases at J, with 11 bases between the two ends.

This clone is medium-sized within its sample. The chain couples TRBV20-1 to TRBJ1-1; D perhaps matches TRBD1 (5 bases). The CDR3 runs to 12 residues. The V end was cut by 6 bases, the J end by 0 bases, with 8 bases between. Germline-derived CDR1 and CDR2 are DFQATT and SNEGSKA (reference sequence). CDR3: CSAPQVNTEAFF. The CDR3, as DNA: TGCAGTGCACCACAGGTGAACACTGAAGCTTTCTTT.

The genes are TRBV6-2 or TRBV6-3 and TRBJ2-5; maybe TRBD2 (5 bases). V lost 2 bases to trimming and J lost 3 bases, with 16 bases between them. From germline, CDR1 is MNHEY and CDR2 SVGEGT. The CDR3 runs to 16 residues. The CDR3 spells CASSYPSRDIKETQYF. CDR3 DNA sequence: TGTGCCAGCAGTTACCCTTCGAGGGATATAAAAGAGACCCAGTACTTC.

J is TRBJ2-7 and V is TRBV2, with 8 bases identical to TRBD1. CDR3 length equals 13 residues. The J segment lost 6 bases and the V segment lost 8 bases, leaving 9 bases of the junction unmatched. Per the germline V gene, CDR1 is SNHLY and CDR2 is FYNNEI. For the CDR3, the DNA is TGTGCCAGCGCTACCGGGACAGGAGCCGAGCAGTACTTC. It yields the protein CASATGTGAEQYF. Full variable domain (rest looked up from reference TRBV2 and TRBJ2-7): EPEVTQTPSHQVTQMGQEVILRCVPISNHLYFYWYRQILGQKVEFLVSFYNNEISEKSEIFDDQFSVERPDGSNFTLKIRSTKLEDSAMYFCASATGTGAEQYFGPGTRLTVT.

This clone was counted only a few times. The gene calls are TRBV20-1 and TRBJ2-1; 13 bases are a match to TRBD2. Germline values: CDR1 DFQATT, CDR2 SNEGSKA (reference sequence). The CDR3 covers 16 residues. The V segment lost 6 bases and the J segment 8 bases; nucleotides outside the gene matches: 13. The CDR3 DNA reads TGCAGTGCAAAAACTAGCGGGAGGGCCATATTCGATGAGCAGTTCTTC. As protein: CSAKTSGRAIFDEQFF.

As for this clone: Because it lacks the conserved phenylalanine or tryptophan at the end, this CDR3 is likely a read error. The CDR3 reads CASRQRYYGYTS. CDR3 nucleotides: TGTGCCAGCAGGCAAAGGTACTATGGCTACACCTCC. V gene TRBV28 combines with J gene TRBJ1-2; D is undetermined. V lost 6 bases to trimming and J lost 3 bases, with 8 bases between them. Germline V gene lookup returns CDR1 MDHEN and CDR2 SYDVKM. The CDR3 spans 12 residues.

This clone was picked up many times. V usage is TRBV6-4 and J usage is TRBJ2-3; 7 bases are a match to TRBD1. Germline V gives CDR1 MRHNA, CDR2 SNTAGT. The CDR3 extends over 14 amino acids. The J segment lost 4 bases and the V segment lost 0 bases, leaving 1 base of the junction unmatched. The CDR3 loop reads CASSDSTGPDTQYF. The CDR3 DNA reads TGTGCCAGCAGTGACTCGACAGGGCCAGATACGCAGTATTTT.

This chain links TRBV12-3 or TRBV12-4 with TRBJ1-2; D unclear. V shed 2 bases and J shed 7 bases, with 11 bases lying between them. This CDR3 has 13 residues. CDR3 DNA sequence: TGTGCCAGCAGTTTAATGGAAATAGGTGGCTACACCTTC. As protein: CASSLMEIGGYTF.

The rearrangement uses TRBV4-1 and TRBJ2-4; TRBD2 is a possible D gene (5 bases). V shed 0 bases and J shed 3 bases, with 15 bases lying between them. Germline V lookup: CDR1 MGHRA, CDR2 YSYEKL. The CDR3 runs 17 residues. CDR3 in DNA: TGCGCCAGCAGCCAAGATCTGGGCGGGCCTGGCAAAAACATTCAGTACTTC. Translated, it gives CASSQDLGGPGKNIQYF.

At least ten counts were recorded for this clone. This sequence joins TRBV6-2 or TRBV6-3 and TRBJ1-5; a weak D match, TRBD1 (6 bases). Germline-derived CDR1 and CDR2 are MNHEY and SVGEGT. This CDR3 has 14 amino acids. V lost 7 bases, J lost 2 bases, and 12 bases lay in between. This CDR3 is CASTRRQGNQPQHF. The CDR3 DNA is TGTGCCAGCACCCGCCGACAGGGCAATCAGCCCCAGCATTTT.

This clone was seen at least ten times. The rearrangement joins TRBV7-3 to TRBJ1-2; 9 bases match TRBD1. The CDR3 is 15 residues long. Germline V gene sequence: CDR1 SGHTA, CDR2 FQGTGA. The ends lost 5 bases at V and 3 bases at J; junction bases unmatched: 7. In nucleotides, the CDR3 is TGTGCCAGCAGCCCCGGGACAGGGATCGACTATGGCTACACCTTC. Protein sequence: CASSPGTGIDYGYTF.

This clone was seen once. V is TRBV4-1 and J is TRBJ1-1; D unresolved. The V end lost 7 bases, the J end lost 1 base, and 13 bases lay between the germline ends. The CDR3 extends over 14 amino acids. Per the germline V gene, CDR1 is MGHRA and CDR2 is YSYEKL. CDR3 DNA sequence: TGCGCCAGCAAACCCCGGGCAGGGAACACTGAAGCTTTCTTT. Its protein product is CASKPRAGNTEAFF.

V and J are TRBV24-1 and TRBJ2-3; D unresolved. The V and J ends lost 3 bases and 6 bases respectively, with 12 bases between them. Germline V CDR1 and CDR2: KGHDR, SFDVKD. This CDR3 is built from 14 residues. The CDR3 here is CATSDPSRADTQYF. In DNA form, the CDR3 reads TGTGCCACCAGTGATCCCTCTAGGGCGGATACGCAGTATTTT.

This clone was recorded many times. This chain joins TRBV18 and TRBJ1-1; 9 positions agree with TRBD1. Trimming took 3 bases from V and 0 from J; bases not matched to a gene: 2. The CDR3 runs to 15 residues. Germline V gene data show CDR1 as KGHSH and CDR2 as LQKENI. The DNA for the CDR3 is TGTGCCAGCTCACCGACAGGGGGTATGAACACTGAAGCTTTCTTT. Protein product: CASSPTGGMNTEAFF.

The CDR3 DNA reads TGTGCCAGCAGCCTGGGACAGGGATATCGTGCGTACTATGGCTACACCTTC. This sequence encodes CASSLGQGYRAYYGYTF. This chain links TRBV11-2 with TRBJ1-2; 9 nucleotides line up with TRBD1. CDR1 is SGHAT and CDR2 is FQNNGV in the germline V gene. This CDR3 region has 17 residues. With V trimmed by 5 bases and J by 3 bases, 13 bases remained unmatched.